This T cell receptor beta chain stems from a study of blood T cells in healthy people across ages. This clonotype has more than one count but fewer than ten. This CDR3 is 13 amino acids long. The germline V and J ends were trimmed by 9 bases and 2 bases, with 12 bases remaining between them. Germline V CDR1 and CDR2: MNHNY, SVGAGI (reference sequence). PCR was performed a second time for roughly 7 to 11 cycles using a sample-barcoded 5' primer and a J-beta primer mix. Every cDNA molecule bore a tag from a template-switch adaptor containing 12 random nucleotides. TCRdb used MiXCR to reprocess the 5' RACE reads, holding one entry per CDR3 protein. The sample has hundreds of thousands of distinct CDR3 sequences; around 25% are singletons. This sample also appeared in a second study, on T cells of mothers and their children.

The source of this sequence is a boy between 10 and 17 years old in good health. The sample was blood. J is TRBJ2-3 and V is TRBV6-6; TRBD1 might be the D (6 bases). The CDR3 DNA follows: TGTGCCAGTCCGGGACATACCACAGATACGCAGTATTTT. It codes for CASPGHTTDTQYF.